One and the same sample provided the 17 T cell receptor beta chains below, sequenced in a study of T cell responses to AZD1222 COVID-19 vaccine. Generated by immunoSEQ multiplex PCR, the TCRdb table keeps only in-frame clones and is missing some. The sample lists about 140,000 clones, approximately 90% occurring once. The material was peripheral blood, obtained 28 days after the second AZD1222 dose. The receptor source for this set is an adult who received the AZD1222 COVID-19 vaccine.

CDR3 loop: CASSYWGSTRPQAFF. CDR3 DNA sequence: TGTGCCAGCAGTTACTGGGGCTCCACGAGGCCCCAAGCTTTCTTT. The rearrangement joins TRBV6-2 or TRBV6-3 to TRBJ1-1; the D gene is possibly TRBD1 (5 bases). Germline V gene data show CDR1 as MNHEY and CDR2 as SVGEGT. Trimming left V 1 base short and J 9 bases short, with 18 bases between. There are 15 residues in the CDR3.

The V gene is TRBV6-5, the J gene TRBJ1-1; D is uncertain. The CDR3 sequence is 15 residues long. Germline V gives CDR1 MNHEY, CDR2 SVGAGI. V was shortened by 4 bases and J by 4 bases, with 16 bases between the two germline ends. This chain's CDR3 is CASSSPSLGITEAFF. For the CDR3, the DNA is TGTGCCAGCAGTTCTCCCTCCTTGGGGATCACTGAAGCTTTCTTT.

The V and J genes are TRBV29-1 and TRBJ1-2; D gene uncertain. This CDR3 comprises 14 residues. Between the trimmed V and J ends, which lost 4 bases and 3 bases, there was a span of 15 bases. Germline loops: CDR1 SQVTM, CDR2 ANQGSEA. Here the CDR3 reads CSVASVGADYGYTF. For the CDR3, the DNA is TGCAGCGTTGCCTCGGTGGGTGCGGACTATGGCTACACCTTC.

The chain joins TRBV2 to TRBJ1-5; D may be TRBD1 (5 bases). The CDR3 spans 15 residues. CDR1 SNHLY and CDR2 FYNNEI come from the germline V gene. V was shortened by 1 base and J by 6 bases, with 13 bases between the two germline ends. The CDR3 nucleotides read TGTGCCAGCAGTGAAGAGGCGGCTGGGGCTCAGCCCCAGCATTTT. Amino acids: CASSEEAAGAQPQHF. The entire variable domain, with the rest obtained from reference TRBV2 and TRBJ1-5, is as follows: EPEVTQTPSHQVTQMGQEVILRCVPISNHLYFYWYRQILGQKVEFLVSFYNNEISEKSEIFDDQFSVERPDGSNFTLKIRSTKLEDSAMYFCASSEEAAGAQPQHFGDGTRLSIL.

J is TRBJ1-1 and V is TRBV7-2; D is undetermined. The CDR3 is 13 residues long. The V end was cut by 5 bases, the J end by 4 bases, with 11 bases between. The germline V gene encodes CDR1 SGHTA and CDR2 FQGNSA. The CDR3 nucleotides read TGTGCCAGCAGCGACCTTATTGGCACTGAAGCTTTCTTT. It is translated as CASSDLIGTEAFF.

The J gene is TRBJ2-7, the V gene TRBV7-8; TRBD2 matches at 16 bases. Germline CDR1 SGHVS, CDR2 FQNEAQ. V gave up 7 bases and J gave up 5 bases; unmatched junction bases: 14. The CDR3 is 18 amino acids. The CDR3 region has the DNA TGTGCCAGCACCTGGACCGAGGGACTAGCGGGAGGGAAGGACGAGCAGTACTTC. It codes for CASTWTEGLAGGKDEQYF.

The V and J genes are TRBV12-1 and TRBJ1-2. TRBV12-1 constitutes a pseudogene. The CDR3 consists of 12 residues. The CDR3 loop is CASSLISYGYTF. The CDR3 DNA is TGTGCCAGCAGCTTAATATCCTATGGCTACACCTTC.

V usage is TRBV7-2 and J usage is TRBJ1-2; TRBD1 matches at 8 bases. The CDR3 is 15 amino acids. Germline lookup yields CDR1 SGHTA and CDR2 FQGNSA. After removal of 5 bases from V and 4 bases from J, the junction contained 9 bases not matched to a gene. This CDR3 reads CASSRTSGGGYGYTF. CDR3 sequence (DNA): TGTGCCAGCAGCCGTACATCAGGGGGCGGCTATGGCTACACCTTC. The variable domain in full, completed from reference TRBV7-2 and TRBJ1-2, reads GAGVSQSPSNKVTEKGKDVELRCDPISGHTALYWYRQSLGQGLEFLIYFQGNSAPDKSGLPSDRFSAERTGGSVSTLTIQRTQQEDSAVYLCASSRTSGGGYGYTFGSGTRLTVV.

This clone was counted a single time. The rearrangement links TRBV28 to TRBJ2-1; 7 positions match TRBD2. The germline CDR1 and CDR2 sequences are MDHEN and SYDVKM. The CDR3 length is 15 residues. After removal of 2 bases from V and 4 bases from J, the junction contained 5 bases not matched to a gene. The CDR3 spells CASSLGSAGYNEQFF. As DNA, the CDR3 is TGTGCCAGCAGTTTAGGGTCAGCGGGGTACAATGAGCAGTTCTTC. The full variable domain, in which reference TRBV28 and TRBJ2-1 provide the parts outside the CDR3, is DVKVTQSSRYLVKRTGEKVFLECVQDMDHENMFWYRQDPGLGLRLIYFSYDVKMKEKGDIPEGYSVSREKKERFSLILESASTNQTSMYLCASSLGSAGYNEQFFGPGTRLTVL.

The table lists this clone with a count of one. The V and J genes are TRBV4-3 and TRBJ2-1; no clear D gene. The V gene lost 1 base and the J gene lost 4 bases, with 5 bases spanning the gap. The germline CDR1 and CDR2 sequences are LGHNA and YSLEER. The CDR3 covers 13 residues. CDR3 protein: CASSQVQYNEQFF. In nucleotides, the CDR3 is TGCGCCAGCAGCCAAGTGCAATACAATGAGCAGTTCTTC.

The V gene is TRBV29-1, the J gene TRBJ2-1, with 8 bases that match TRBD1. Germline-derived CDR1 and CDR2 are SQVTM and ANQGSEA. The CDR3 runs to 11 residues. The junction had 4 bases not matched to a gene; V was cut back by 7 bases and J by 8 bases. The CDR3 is CSGQGAHEQFF. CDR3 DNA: TGCAGCGGGCAGGGGGCCCATGAGCAGTTCTTC.

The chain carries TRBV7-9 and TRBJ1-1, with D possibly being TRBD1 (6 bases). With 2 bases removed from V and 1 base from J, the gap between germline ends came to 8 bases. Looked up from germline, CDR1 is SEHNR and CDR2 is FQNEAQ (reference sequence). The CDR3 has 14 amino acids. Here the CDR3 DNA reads TGTGCCAGCAGCTTACAACAGGGGAACACTGAAGCTTTCTTT. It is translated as CASSLQQGNTEAFF.

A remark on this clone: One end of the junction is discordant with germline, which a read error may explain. This chain's CDR3 is CASREEGGVSNQPQHF. In DNA form, the CDR3 reads TGTGCCAGCAGAGAAGAGGGAGGAGTTAGCAATCAGCCCCAGCATTTT. This chain connects TRBV6-1 to TRBJ1-5; D remains ambiguous. The germline gives CDR1 MNHNS, CDR2 SASEGT. The length of the CDR3 is 16 residues.

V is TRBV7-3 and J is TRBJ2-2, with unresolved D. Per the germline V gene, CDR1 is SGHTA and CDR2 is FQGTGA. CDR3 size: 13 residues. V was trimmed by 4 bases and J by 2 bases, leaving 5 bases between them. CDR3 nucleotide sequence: TGTGCCAGCAGCTCAGCAAACACCGGGGAGCTGTTTTTT. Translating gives CASSSANTGELFF.

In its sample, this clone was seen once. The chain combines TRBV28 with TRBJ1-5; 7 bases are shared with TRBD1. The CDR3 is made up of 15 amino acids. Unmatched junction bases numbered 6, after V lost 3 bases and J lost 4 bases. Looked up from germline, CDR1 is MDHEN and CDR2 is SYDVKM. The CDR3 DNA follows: TGTGCCAGCAGTTTGCCGGGACAGTCGAATCAGCCCCAGCATTTT. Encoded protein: CASSLPGQSNQPQHF.

The CDR3 bases are TGTGCCAGCAGCTCCTCGAAGGGACGGGACTCAAACACTGAAGCTTTCTTT. Its translation is CASSSSKGRDSNTEAFF. The V and J genes are TRBV5-6 and TRBJ1-1; a possible D gene is TRBD1 (5 bases). Germline lookup yields CDR1 SGHDT and CDR2 YYEEEE. The length of the CDR3 is 17 residues. Trimming removed 3 bases from V and 2 bases from J, with 20 bases in between.

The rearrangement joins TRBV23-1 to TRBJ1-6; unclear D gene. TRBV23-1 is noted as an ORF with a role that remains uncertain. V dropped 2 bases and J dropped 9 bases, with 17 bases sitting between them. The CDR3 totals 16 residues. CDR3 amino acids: CASSQTERVGISPLHF. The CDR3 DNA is TGCGCCAGCAGTCAAACTGAAAGGGTCGGGATTTCACCCCTCCACTTT.